This note documents a single TCR beta chain sequence. V shed 6 bases and J shed 7 bases, with 9 bases lying between them. CDR3 length: 11 residues. Germline V gene sequence: CDR1 LNHDA, CDR2 SQIVND (reference sequence). The data were obtained in a study of control samples from healthy donors and cancer patients. The method was immunoSEQ multiplex PCR; TCRdb's version includes in-frame clones alone and lacks a portion of them. This table has 200,000 or so clones, around 94% appearing once. The source of this sequence is a man between 45 and 60 years old in good health. The chain employs TRBV19 and TRBJ1-2; D remains ambiguous. The sample comprised blood. CDR3 DNA sequence: TGTGCCAGTAGCATGGGCTCTGGCTACACCTTC. The encoded protein is CASSMGSGYTF.